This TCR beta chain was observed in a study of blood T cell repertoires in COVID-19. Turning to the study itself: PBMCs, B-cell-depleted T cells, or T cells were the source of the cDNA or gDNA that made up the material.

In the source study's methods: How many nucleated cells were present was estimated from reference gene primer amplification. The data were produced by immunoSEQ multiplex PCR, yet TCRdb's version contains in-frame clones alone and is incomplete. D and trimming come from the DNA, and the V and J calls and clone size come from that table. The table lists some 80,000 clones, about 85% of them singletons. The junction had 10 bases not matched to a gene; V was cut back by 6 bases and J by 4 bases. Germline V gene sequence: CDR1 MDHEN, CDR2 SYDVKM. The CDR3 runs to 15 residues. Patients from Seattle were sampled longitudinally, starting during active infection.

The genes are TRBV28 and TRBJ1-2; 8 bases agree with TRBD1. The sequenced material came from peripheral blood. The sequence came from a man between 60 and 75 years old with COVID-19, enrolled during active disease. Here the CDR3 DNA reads TGTGCCAGCAGAGTCCAGGGGGCAGATGGCTATGGCTACACCTTC. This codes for CASRVQGADGYGYTF.